Shown below are 14 T cell receptor beta chains from a single sample sequenced in a study of T cells in Graves' hyperthyroidism and ophthalmopathy. It was RNA transcripts that yielded the amplified TCR beta CDR3 regions. RT-PCR in the first round (using the HTBI primer set) targeted the TCR CDR3. TCRdb processed the multiplex PCR reads anew with MiXCR; each CDR3 protein has one entry. This repertoire shows about 760,000 distinct CDR3 sequences, under 45% found once; its top ten account for around a third. Specimen: blood. The origin of the receptors is a woman between 40 and 50 years old with Graves' hyperthyroidism.

This clonotype was recorded at least ten times. The rearrangement joins TRBV12-3 or TRBV12-4 to TRBJ1-5; no clear D. V dropped 4 bases and J dropped 11 bases, with 12 bases sitting between them. The CDR3 has 12 amino acids. CDR3 protein: CASSSDPGTQHF. The CDR3 bases are TGTGCCAGCAGTTCCGATCCCGGGACCCAGCATTTT.

At least ten counts were recorded for this clonotype. V gene TRBV19 combines with J gene TRBJ1-5, with D uncertain. Per germline, CDR1 LNHDA and CDR2 SQIVND (reference sequence). The CDR3 totals 14 residues. The V gene lost 6 bases and the J gene lost 10 bases, with 19 bases spanning the gap. The chain's CDR3 is CASRLVGSFDPQHF. The CDR3, as DNA: TGTGCCAGTAGATTGGTCGGTAGTTTTGATCCCCAGCATTTT.

This clonotype was detected many times. The chain combines TRBV5-6 with TRBJ1-6; D gene unclear. The CDR3 is 14 amino acids. Trimming removed 0 bases at V and 9 bases at J, with 10 bases between. CDR1 SGHDT and CDR2 YYEEEE come from the germline V gene. CDR3 loop: CASSLVYALSPLHF. The CDR3 bases are TGTGCCAGCAGCTTGGTGTACGCTCTTTCACCCCTCCACTTT.

As concerns this clonotype: A much larger clone differs by one base, so this may be a read error. The CDR3 does not close with the conserved phenylalanine or tryptophan, likely indicating a read error. The rearrangement joins TRBV7-8 to TRBJ2-7, with D perhaps TRBD1 (6 bases). The germline V gene has CDR1 SGHVS and CDR2 FQNEAQ. The CDR3 totals 15 residues. Trimming took 2 bases from V and 0 from J, leaving 11 bases between them. CDR3 bases: TGTGCCAGCAGCTTAACAACAGGGAACTCCTACGAGCAGTACCTC. It specifies CASSLTTGNSYEQYL.

This clonotype was found many times. The chain employs TRBV4-2 and TRBJ1-2, with D possibly TRBD1 on 5 matching bases. CDR1 is LGHNA, CDR2 YNFKEQ, per germline. This CDR3 contains 13 residues. Trimming removed 3 bases at V and 4 bases at J, with 9 bases between. This CDR3 reads CASSHDDSYGYTF. CDR3 nucleotide sequence: TGTGCCAGCAGCCACGACGACAGCTATGGCTACACCTTC.

As concerns this clonotype: A clone one base away is much larger, so this may be a read error. CDR3: CVSSTSGARTEAFF. The CDR3 bases are TGTGTCAGTAGTACATCAGGGGCGCGGACTGAAGCTTTCTTT. The J gene is TRBJ1-1, the V gene TRBV19, with TRBD1 as a possible D gene (6 bases). There are 14 residues in the CDR3. Germline CDR1 and CDR2: LNHDA and SQIVND (reference sequence).

The chain couples TRBV5-1 to TRBJ1-2; 7 nucleotides agree with TRBD1. Germline CDR1 reads SGHRS; CDR2 reads YFSETQ. Unmatched junction bases numbered 5, after V lost 4 bases and J lost 2 bases. This CDR3 contains 14 residues. The DNA for the CDR3 is TGCGCCAGCAGCCCACTACAGGGGAACTATGGCTACACCTTC. This sequence encodes CASSPLQGNYGYTF.

This clonotype occurred many times. The chain recombines TRBV6-5 with TRBJ1-1; D ambiguous. CDR1 MNHEY and CDR2 SVGAGI come from the germline V gene. CDR3 length: 14 residues. Trimming stripped 0 bases from V and 0 bases from J, with 5 bases between. CDR3 residues: CASSYSRVNTEAFF. CDR3 nucleotides: TGTGCCAGCAGTTACTCGCGCGTGAACACTGAAGCTTTCTTT.

The V gene is TRBV7-2, the J gene TRBJ2-6; D unresolved. With 4 bases removed from V and 0 bases from J, the gap between germline ends came to 7 bases. The CDR3 totals 15 residues. The V gene's germline CDR1 is SGHTA and CDR2 FQGNSA. The CDR3 sequence: CASSSRPSGANVLTF. In DNA form, the CDR3 reads TGTGCCAGCAGCTCCCGTCCCTCTGGGGCCAACGTCCTGACTTTC.

On this clonotype: A much larger clone lies one base from this, so it may be a read error. The V call is TRBV29-1, the J call TRBJ1-1; TRBD1 matches at 8 bases. The junction had 6 bases not matched to a gene; V was cut back by 5 bases and J by 4 bases. CDR3 length: 13 residues. In germline, CDR1 is SQVTM, CDR2 ANQGSEA. The CDR3, as DNA: TGCAGCGTTCAGGGGGCGGTGAGCACTGAAGCTTTCTTT. Protein sequence: CSVQGAVSTEAFF.

The CDR3 reads CASSIGGGNYEQYF. CDR3 bases: TGTGCCAGTAGTATAGGGGGGGGAAACTACGAGCAGTACTTC. The chain recombines TRBV19 with TRBJ2-7; the match to TRBD2 covers 7 bases. V gave up 1 base and J gave up 3 bases; unmatched junction bases: 3. There are 14 residues in the CDR3. Germline lookup yields CDR1 LNHDA and CDR2 SQIVND (reference sequence).

This clonotype was detected ten times or more. J is TRBJ1-5 and V is TRBV4-3; unclear D gene. The germline V gene has CDR1 LGHNA and CDR2 YSLEER. This CDR3 spans 14 amino acids. Trimming removed 0 bases from V and 4 bases from J, with 7 bases in between. CDR3 protein: CASSQEEGNQPQHF. CDR3 DNA: TGCGCCAGCAGCCAAGAGGAGGGAAATCAGCCCCAGCATTTT.

This clonotype was counted only a few times. The chain is built from TRBV4-3 and TRBJ1-6, with D uncertain. The germline CDR1 and CDR2 sequences are LGHNA and YSLEER. There are 18 residues in the CDR3. V was trimmed by 0 bases and J by 9 bases, leaving 21 bases between them. DNA of the CDR3: TGCGCCAGCAGCCAAGATCCACCCTACGTATCGTGGGGTTCACCCCTCCACTTT. It translates to CASSQDPPYVSWGSPLHF.

The chain employs TRBV7-2 and TRBJ2-3; D is perhaps TRBD1 or TRBD2 (6 bases each). The germline V and J ends were trimmed by 6 bases and 5 bases, with 24 bases remaining between them. The CDR3 extends over 17 amino acids. Germline assignment: CDR1 SGHTA and CDR2 FQGNSA. The CDR3, as DNA: TGTGCCAGCAGTGTTCTCCGCGGGACACCCGCGGGAGATACGCAGTATTTT. The encoded protein is CASSVLRGTPAGDTQYF.